The T cell receptor (beta chain) under discussion was sequenced for a study of human T cells and chemical hapten exposure. Separate cDNA molecules received unique molecular identifiers, which the library attached to them. TCRdb used MiXCR to reprocess the RACE reads, holding one entry per CDR3 protein. The data contain some 120,000 distinct CDR3 sequences, around an eighth of them singletons. Specified time point: patch test 1, 2 weeks after DPC sensitization. Documented treatment: therapeutic diphenylcyclopropenone sensitization with weekly scalp DPC. This clonotype was counted ten times or more. The CDR3 loop spans 13 amino acids. The V end was cut by 3 bases, the J end by 2 bases, with 5 bases between.

J is TRBJ1-5 and V is TRBV12-3 or TRBV12-4; D not certain. The receptor was derived from a woman aged 50 to 60 with alopecia areata. Some clones in this sample may be carry-over from other donors' samples. The sample was whole blood, taken in connection with sensitization to the hapten diphenylcyclopropenone (DPC). CDR3: CASSFRGNQPQHF. The CDR3 DNA follows: TGTGCCAGCAGTTTTAGGGGCAATCAGCCCCAGCATTTT.